This TCR beta chain was documented in a study of shared clonotypes between healthy human individuals. General study results and limits: Non-shared clonotypes had lower generation probabilities than those shared by all four donors. A generally larger estimated richness was seen in naive subsets than in memory subsets.

Remarks on this clone: Its antigen remains unidentified.

CD45RO negativity and positive selection for CCR7 defined naive CD8 cells, a population that excluded terminally differentiated effector memory CD45RA+ cells. V was pared by 4 bases and J by 1 base, with 8 bases between. This CDR3 is 13 amino acids long. Germline CDR1 MNHEY, CDR2 SVGAGI. Running of the assay took place at deep level. TCRdb keeps only in-frame clones here, not all; method: immunoSEQ multiplex PCR. The table has 760,000 or so clones, 96% seen once; the top ten hold over 0.2%. This receptor was taken from a man between 25 and 39 years old in good health. The material sequenced was naive CD8+ T cells sorted from blood. The chain recombines TRBV6-5 with TRBJ2-7, with D perhaps matching TRBD1 (5 bases). Written as DNA, the CDR3 is TGTGCCAGCAGTTCAGGGTGGTCCTACGAGCAGTACTTC. Its translation: CASSSGWSYEQYF.